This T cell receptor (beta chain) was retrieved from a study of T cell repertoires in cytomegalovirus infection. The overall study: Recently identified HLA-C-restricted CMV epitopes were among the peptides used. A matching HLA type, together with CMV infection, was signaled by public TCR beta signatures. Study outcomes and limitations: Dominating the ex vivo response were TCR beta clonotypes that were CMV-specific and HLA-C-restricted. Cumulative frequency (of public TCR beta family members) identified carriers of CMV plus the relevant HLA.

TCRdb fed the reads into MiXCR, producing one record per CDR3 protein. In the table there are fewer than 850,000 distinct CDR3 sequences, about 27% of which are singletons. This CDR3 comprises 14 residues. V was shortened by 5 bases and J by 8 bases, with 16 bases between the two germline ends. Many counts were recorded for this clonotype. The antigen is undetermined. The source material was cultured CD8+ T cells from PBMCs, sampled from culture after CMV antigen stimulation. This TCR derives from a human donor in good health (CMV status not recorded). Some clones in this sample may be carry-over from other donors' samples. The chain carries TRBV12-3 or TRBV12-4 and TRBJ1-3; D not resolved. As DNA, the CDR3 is TGTGCCAGCAGTACGACCGCACGTACCCACACCATATATTTT. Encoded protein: CASSTTARTHTIYF.